Listed here are 28 T cell receptor beta chains from one sample, sequenced in a study of T-cell reconstitution after alpha-beta-depleted transplantation in children. During its preparation, the TCRbeta library received unique molecular identifiers. In TCRdb, the PCR reads were re-called with MiXCR into one record per CDR3 protein. The data hold 60,000 to 100,000 distinct CDR3 sequences, with 15% to 20% observed a single time. Specimen: PBMCs, mostly from graft donor cells, collected 360 days after TCRalphabeta/CD19-depleted stem cell transplant. The receptors were sampled from a male patient aged 2 to 9 who had a stem cell transplant for acute lymphoblastic leukemia, so the T cells may come from the graft donor.

This clonotype came up a few times. V gene TRBV27 combines with J gene TRBJ2-5; D possibly uses TRBD1 or TRBD2 (5 bases each). Germline V CDR1 and CDR2: MNHEY, SMNVEV (reference sequence). Trimming shortened V by 3 bases and J by 5 bases, and 10 bases separated the two germline ends. The CDR3 length is 13 residues. This chain's CDR3 is CASSFRGVETQYF. The DNA of the CDR3 is TGTGCCAGCAGTTTCAGAGGGGTGGAGACCCAGTACTTC.

This clonotype was found many times. V and J are TRBV12-3 or TRBV12-4 and TRBJ2-2; perhaps TRBD2 as D (6 bases). The CDR3 is 14 amino acids. Trimming shortened V by 2 bases and J by 6 bases, and 10 bases separated the two germline ends. The CDR3 spells CASSLQQRAGELFF. The CDR3 region has the DNA TGTGCCAGCAGTTTACAACAGCGGGCCGGGGAGCTGTTTTTT.

This clonotype was observed a handful of times. The chain has TRBV30 and TRBJ1-4; no reliable D call. Per the germline V gene, CDR1 is GTSNPN and CDR2 is SVGIG (reference sequence). The CDR3 sequence is 16 residues long. The germline V and J ends were trimmed by 1 base and 3 bases, with 15 bases remaining between them. CDR3 DNA: TGTGCCTGGAGTGGCTGGGAATATGGGTCTAATGAAAAACTGTTTTTT. This gives the protein CAWSGWEYGSNEKLFF. The full variable domain, completed using reference TRBV30 and TRBJ1-4, is SQTIHQWPATLVQPVGSPLSLECTVEGTSNPNLYWYRQAAGRGLQLLFYSVGIGQISSEVPQNLSASRPQDRQFILSSKKLLLSDSGFYLCAWSGWEYGSNEKLFFGSGTQLSVL.

This clonotype has a handful of counts. The rearrangement uses TRBV5-1 and TRBJ2-7; 9 bases are a match to TRBD1. CDR3 length equals 14 residues. J lost 2 bases, V lost 4 bases, and 4 bases had no gene match. Germline CDR1 is SGHRS and CDR2 is YFSETQ. The CDR3 is CASSPRQGAYEQYF. The CDR3 DNA follows: TGCGCCAGCAGCCCTCGACAGGGGGCCTACGAGCAGTACTTC.

This chain uses TRBV5-1 with TRBJ2-1; possibly TRBD2 for D (6 bases). Trimming took off 4 bases at V and 0 bases at J, with 14 bases between the two ends. The CDR3 runs 16 residues. Germline loops: CDR1 SGHRS, CDR2 YFSETQ. The CDR3 DNA reads TGCGCCAGCAGCACGGGGACTCGTAACTCCTACAATGAGCAGTTCTTC. Its protein product is CASSTGTRNSYNEQFF.

This clonotype was seen a handful of times. This rearrangement joins TRBV25-1 to TRBJ2-6; 9 nucleotides agree with TRBD1. Germline V CDR1 and CDR2: MGHDK, SYGVNS. The trim removed 1 base at V and 0 bases at J, leaving 10 bases unmatched. CDR3 length equals 20 residues. CDR3 sequence (DNA): TGTGCCAGCAGTGAATCGCGTCCGGGACAGGGTCCCTCTGGGGCCAACGTCCTGACTTTC. Amino acid sequence: CASSESRPGQGPSGANVLTF.

The chain joins TRBV2 to TRBJ2-3; weak D call: TRBD1 (6 bases). This CDR3 region has 16 residues. The V gene's germline CDR1 is SNHLY and CDR2 FYNNEI. Trimming left V 2 bases short and J 0 bases short, with 12 bases between. This CDR3 reads CASSEWGTLSTDTQYF. In nucleotides, the CDR3 is TGTGCCAGCAGTGAATGGGGGACACTTAGCACAGATACGCAGTATTTT.

This clonotype was seen more than once but under ten times. The rearrangement joins TRBV6-2 or TRBV6-3 to TRBJ2-7; 10 bases are shared with TRBD2. This CDR3 is 16 amino acids long. Per the germline V gene, CDR1 is MNHEY and CDR2 is SVGEGT. V shed 3 bases, J shed 3 bases, and the junction held 8 bases outside the gene matches. The chain's CDR3 is CASSYFGTSAYYEQYF. CDR3 DNA: TGTGCCAGCAGTTATTTTGGGACTAGCGCCTACTACGAGCAGTACTTC.

The V gene is TRBV29-1, the J gene TRBJ2-1; TRBD2 matches 8 bases. The V and J ends lost 1 base and 4 bases, in that order; junction bases with no gene match: 3. The CDR3 spans 14 residues. Germline V gene sequence: CDR1 SQVTM, CDR2 ANQGSEA. Written as DNA, the CDR3 is TGCAGCGTTGAAGGACTAGCGAGGTACAATGAGCAGTTCTTC. Protein product: CSVEGLARYNEQFF.

This clonotype was detected a few times. The V gene is TRBV6-5, the J gene TRBJ2-1, with TRBD2 matching 7 bases. This CDR3 comprises 12 residues. Germline CDR1 reads MNHEY; CDR2 reads SVGAGI. With V trimmed by 1 base and J by 10 bases, 1 base remained unmatched. CDR3 nucleotide sequence: TGTGCCAGCAGTTACTTGGGGGGGGAGCAGTTCTTC. It yields the protein CASSYLGGEQFF.

This clonotype came up a few times. The chain joins TRBV29-1 to TRBJ2-5, with TRBD2 identical over 10 bases. The CDR3 runs to 15 residues. V lost 4 bases, J lost 5 bases, and 10 bases stayed unmatched. In germline, CDR1 is SQVTM, CDR2 ANQGSEA. CDR3 DNA sequence: TGCAGCGTTGGGCAATTAGCGGGGGGCCGGGAGACCCAGTACTTC. This encodes CSVGQLAGGRETQYF.

This clonotype came up many times. The chain recombines TRBV9 with TRBJ2-3; 7 positions match TRBD1. The V and J ends lost 2 bases and 5 bases, in that order; junction bases with no gene match: 2. Germline V CDR1 and CDR2: SGDLS, YYNGEE. The CDR3 extends over 13 amino acids. The CDR3 DNA sequence: TGTGCCAGCAGCGTGACAGGGAAAGATACGCAGTATTTT. Its translation is CASSVTGKDTQYF.

In this sample, this clonotype turned up a few times. The rearrangement links TRBV4-1 to TRBJ2-2; the match to TRBD2 covers 13 bases. The CDR3 loop spans 18 amino acids. Trimming at V came to 1 base and at J to 7 bases, leaving 9 bases not matched to a gene. Germline CDR1 and CDR2: MGHRA and YSYEKL. The CDR3 coding sequence is TGCGCCAGCAGCCAAGCCTGGTCTGGACTAGCGGGAGTCGGGGAGCTGTTTTTT. Encoded protein: CASSQAWSGLAGVGELFF.

In this sample, this clonotype turned up a few times. CDR3 in amino acids: CASSLEAVSYEQYF. CDR3 sequence (DNA): TGTGCCAGCAGTTTGGAAGCGGTCTCCTACGAGCAGTACTTC. J is TRBJ2-7 and V is TRBV12-3 or TRBV12-4; TRBD2 might be the D (5 bases). V was clipped by 3 bases and J by 0 bases, with 9 bases between them. The CDR3 is 14 amino acids.

This clonotype was found many times. The chain carries TRBV27 and TRBJ2-5; D uncertain. The CDR3 is 15 residues long. The germline V gene encodes CDR1 MNHEY and CDR2 SMNVEV (reference sequence). V was cut by 5 bases and J by 0 bases, with 13 bases left in between. As DNA, the CDR3 is TGTGCCAGCAGTGCCCGGGCCTCGTACCAAGAGACCCAGTACTTC. Its protein product is CASSARASYQETQYF.

The chain recombines TRBV7-8 with TRBJ1-4; 10 nucleotides line up with TRBD1. Germline-derived CDR1 and CDR2 are SGHVS and FQNEAQ. The V and J ends lost 4 bases and 0 bases, in that order; junction bases with no gene match: 2. This CDR3 region has 16 residues. As DNA, the CDR3 is TGTGCCAGCAGCTCCGGGACAGGGGCAACTAATGAAAAACTGTTTTTT. Amino acids: CASSSGTGATNEKLFF.

V usage is TRBV12-3 or TRBV12-4 and J usage is TRBJ1-5; TRBD1 matches at 9 bases. V gave up 6 bases and J gave up 5 bases; unmatched junction bases: 5. The CDR3 loop spans 14 amino acids. CDR3 coding DNA: TGTGCCAGCAGCGGGACAGGGCGGCATCAGCCCCAGCATTTT. Its translation is CASSGTGRHQPQHF.

The sample holds a few counts of this clonotype. V is TRBV7-9 and J is TRBJ1-2, with D possibly being TRBD1 (5 bases). The CDR3 runs to 13 residues. CDR1 is SEHNR, CDR2 FQNEAQ, per germline (reference sequence). Between the trimmed V and J ends, which lost 6 bases and 7 bases, there was a span of 15 bases. The CDR3 sequence: CASRETYGTGYTF. The CDR3 DNA follows: TGTGCCAGCAGAGAGACTTATGGGACTGGCTACACCTTC. The variable domain in full, with the rest retrieved from reference TRBV7-9 and TRBJ1-2, is DTGVSQNPRHKITKRGQNVTFRCDPISEHNRLYWYRQTLGQGPEFLTYFQNEAQLEKSRLLSDRFSAERPKGSFSTLEIQRTEQGDSAMYLCASRETYGTGYTFGSGTRLTVV.

The J gene is TRBJ2-1, the V gene TRBV7-6; possibly TRBD1 or TRBD2 for D (5 bases each). This CDR3 has 18 amino acids. The V and J ends lost 1 base and 7 bases respectively, with 23 bases between them. In germline, CDR1 is SGHVS, CDR2 FNYEAQ. The CDR3 here is CASSLVGELVGARNEQFF. CDR3 nucleotide sequence: TGTGCCAGCAGCTTAGTCGGGGAACTAGTAGGGGCTAGGAATGAGCAGTTCTTC.

This sequence joins TRBV7-8 and TRBJ2-7; D remains ambiguous. CDR3 length: 12 residues. Germline values: CDR1 SGHVS, CDR2 FQNEAQ. V was trimmed by 4 bases and J by 3 bases, leaving 7 bases between them. This CDR3 is CASSWVLYEQYF. The CDR3 region has the DNA TGTGCCAGCAGCTGGGTCCTCTACGAGCAGTACTTC.

This clonotype was recorded at least ten times. The rearrangement uses TRBV7-9 and TRBJ2-7; D is undetermined. Germline CDR1 reads SEHNR; CDR2 reads FQNEAQ (reference sequence). V lost 1 base and J 3 bases, leaving 7 bases between the germline ends. This CDR3 is built from 13 residues. The CDR3 nucleotides are TGTGCCAGCAGCTTAGATGTAGACTACGAGCAGTACTTC. It codes for CASSLDVDYEQYF.

The chain links TRBV11-3 to TRBJ2-1, with D uncertain. The CDR3 runs 14 residues. The germline CDR1 and CDR2 sequences are SGHNT and YENEEA. V gave up 2 bases and J gave up 7 bases, with 12 bases separating them. The CDR3 coding sequence is TGTGCCAGCAGCTTAAACCGGATCGGGAATGAGCAGTTCTTC. Translation gives CASSLNRIGNEQFF.

This clonotype was found a few times. V gene TRBV3-1 combines with J gene TRBJ2-5; D remains ambiguous. This CDR3 is 13 amino acids long. CDR1 and CDR2 (germline): LGHDT, YNNKEL (reference sequence). Trimming shortened V by 4 bases and J by 2 bases, and 8 bases separated the two germline ends. The CDR3 sequence is CASSRRRQETQYF. The CDR3 DNA sequence: TGTGCCAGCAGCCGCCGACGGCAAGAGACCCAGTACTTC.

The rearrangement joins TRBV19 to TRBJ2-3; tentatively, D is TRBD1 (5 bases). The CDR3 has 13 residues. CDR1 is LNHDA and CDR2 is SQIVND in the germline V gene (reference sequence). Trimming shortened V by 5 bases and J by 3 bases, and 9 bases separated the two germline ends. The CDR3 sequence is CASSARVTDTQYF. DNA for the CDR3: TGTGCCAGTAGTGCCAGGGTAACAGATACGCAGTATTTT. Full variable domain (remainder filled in from reference TRBV19 and TRBJ2-3): DGGITQSPKYLFRKEGQNVTLSCEQNLNHDAMYWYRQDPGQGLRLIYYSQIVNDFQKGDIAEGYSVSREKKESFPLTVTSAQKNPTAFYLCASSARVTDTQYFGPGTRLTVL.

The V and J genes are TRBV2 and TRBJ2-1, with 10 bases matching TRBD2. This CDR3 spans 19 amino acids. In germline, CDR1 is SNHLY, CDR2 FYNNEI. V lost 2 bases to trimming and J lost 6 bases; unmatched junction nucleotides: 16. For the CDR3, the DNA is TGTGCCAGCAGTGAACTCTTCTGGATAGCGGGAGGAATGGGCAATGAGCAGTTCTTC. Protein sequence: CASSELFWIAGGMGNEQFF.

This clonotype has only a few counts. The gene calls are TRBV25-1 and TRBJ1-5, with D possibly matching TRBD1 (5 bases). V lost 4 bases, J lost 7 bases, and 14 bases lay in between. This CDR3 has 14 residues. The germline V gene has CDR1 MGHDK and CDR2 SYGVNS. The CDR3 loop is CASSAWDRVQPQHF. CDR3 coding DNA: TGTGCCAGCAGTGCCTGGGACCGGGTGCAGCCCCAGCATTTT. Drawing the rest from reference TRBV25-1 and TRBJ1-5, the complete variable domain is EADIYQTPRYLVIGTGKKITLECSQTMGHDKMYWYQQDPGMELHLIHYSYGVNSTEKGDLSSESTVSRIRTEHFPLTLESARPSHTSQYLCASSAWDRVQPQHFGDGTRLSIL.

This clonotype has only a few counts. The V call is TRBV5-1, the J call TRBJ1-1; D remains ambiguous. Germline CDR1 is SGHRS and CDR2 is YFSETQ. Trimming took off 4 bases at V and 1 base at J, with 5 bases between the two ends. CDR3 length: 12 amino acids. The CDR3 DNA follows: TGCGCCAGCAGCCGGGGGAACACTGAAGCTTTCTTT. Its protein is CASSRGNTEAFF.

This chain uses TRBV11-2 with TRBJ2-5, with 8 bases identical to TRBD2. The germline gives CDR1 SGHAT, CDR2 FQNNGV. This CDR3 spans 18 amino acids. V was clipped by 2 bases and J by 1 base; unmatched bases: 12. The CDR3 spells CASSLSPISGTLQETQYF. The CDR3 coding sequence is TGTGCCAGCAGCTTATCCCCTATTAGCGGGACGCTCCAAGAGACCCAGTACTTC.